This T cell receptor (beta chain) appears in the sequencing data of a study of regulatory T cells in long-lasting Graves disease. The sample's time point: persistent/refractory GD, antithyroid drugs over 5 years with positive TRAb. Extracted RNA from PBMCs served as the source of the TCR library. The EDTA tubes were filled with about 10 milliliters of drawn peripheral blood. This clonotype has a count of ten or more. Deletions cut 8 bases from V and 2 bases from J, with 13 bases between. In germline, CDR1 is MDHEN, CDR2 SYDVKM. The CDR3 is made up of 14 amino acids. Assembly of TCR beta libraries relied on iRepertoire HTBI primers together with Arm-PCR of CDR3 regions. MiXCR was run by TCRdb on the multiplex PCR reads, yielding one entry per CDR3 protein. Of 350,000 to 450,000 distinct CDR3 sequences in the sample, 21% were seen once.

The gene calls are TRBV28 and TRBJ1-5; D unclear. The origin of this receptor is a female donor with Graves disease. Sequencing used peripheral blood mononuclear cells (PBMCs), obtained when the disease was refractory, from a patient treated with antithyroid drugs. The CDR3 nucleotides are TGTGCCAGCCGTCTCGGGCCCCGCAATCAGCCCCAGCATTTT. Its translation: CASRLGPRNQPQHF.